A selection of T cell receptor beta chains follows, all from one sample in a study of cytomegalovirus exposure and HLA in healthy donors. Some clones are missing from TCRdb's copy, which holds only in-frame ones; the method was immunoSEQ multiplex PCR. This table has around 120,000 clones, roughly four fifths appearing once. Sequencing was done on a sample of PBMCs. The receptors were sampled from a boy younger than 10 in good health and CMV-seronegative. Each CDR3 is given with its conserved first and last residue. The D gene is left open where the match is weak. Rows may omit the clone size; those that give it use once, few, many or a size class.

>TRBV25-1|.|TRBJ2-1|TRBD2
CASSDDLAGANYNEQFF
TGTGCCAGCAGTGATGATCTAGCGGGGGCGAACTACAATGAGCAGTTCTTC
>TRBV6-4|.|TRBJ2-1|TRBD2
CASSGAGGLEQFF
TGTGCCAGCAGTGGAGCGGGGGGGCTTGAGCAGTTCTTC
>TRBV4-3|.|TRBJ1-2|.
CASSQDPLGIGYGYTF
TGCGCCAGCAGCCAAGACCCGCTCGGGATAGGGTATGGCTACACCTTC
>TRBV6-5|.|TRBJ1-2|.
CASRLTSGSSTF
TGTGCCAGCAGGCTTACATCAGGTTCCTCCACCTTC
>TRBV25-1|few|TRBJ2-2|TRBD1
CASSRGGSDTGELFF
TGTGCCAGCAGCAGAGGGGGCTCAGACACCGGGGAGCTGTTTTTT
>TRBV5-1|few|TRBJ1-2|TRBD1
CASSLTAGGYGYTF
TGCGCCAGCAGCTTGACCGCAGGGGGATATGGCTACACCTTC
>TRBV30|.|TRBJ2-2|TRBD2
CAWSLLAGQSAGELFF
TGTGCCTGGAGTCTACTAGCGGGACAGAGCGCCGGGGAGCTGTTTTTT
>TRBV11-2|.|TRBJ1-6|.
CASSLDTRSPLHF
TGTGCCAGCAGCTTAGATACGAGATCACCCCTCCACTTT
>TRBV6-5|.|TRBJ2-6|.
CASTTGDGANVLTF
TGTGCCAGCACGACGGGTGACGGGGCCAACGTCCTGACTTTC
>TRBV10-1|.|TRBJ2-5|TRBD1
CASRRTGYYVGQYF
TGCGCCAGCAGGCGGACAGGATACTACGTAGGGCAGTACTTC
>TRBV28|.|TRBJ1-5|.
CASSLMRREGQPQHF
TGTGCCAGCAGTTTAATGCGCAGGGAGGGCCAGCCCCAGCATTTT
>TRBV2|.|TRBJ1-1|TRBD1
CASRGDRGNTEAFF
TGTGCCAGCAGAGGAGACAGGGGGAACACTGAAGCTTTCTTT
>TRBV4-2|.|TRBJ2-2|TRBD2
CASSPWTSGENTGELFF
TGTGCCAGCAGCCCCTGGACTAGCGGGGAGAACACCGGGGAGCTGTTTTTT
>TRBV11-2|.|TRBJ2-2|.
CASSLGLSSGNTGELFF
TGTGCCAGCAGCTTAGGGCTGAGTAGCGGGAACACCGGGGAGCTGTTTTTT
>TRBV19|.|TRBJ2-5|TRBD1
CASSRGQETQYF
TGTGCCAGTAGCAGGGGGCAAGAGACCCAGTACTTC
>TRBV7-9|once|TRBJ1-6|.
CASRQGGAGNSPLHF
TGTGCCAGCAGACAAGGCGGGGCGGGTAATTCACCCCTCCACTTT
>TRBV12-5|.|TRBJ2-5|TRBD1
CASAGGETQYF
TGTGCTAGTGCAGGGGGAGAGACCCAGTACTTC
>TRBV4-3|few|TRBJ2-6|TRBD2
CASSQEGRGSGANVLTF
TGCGCCAGCAGCCAAGAGGGGAGGGGCTCTGGGGCCAACGTCCTGACTTTC
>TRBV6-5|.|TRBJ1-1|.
CASTRGGGPTEAFF
TGTGCCAGCACCCGGGGGGGTGGACCGACTGAAGCTTTCTTT
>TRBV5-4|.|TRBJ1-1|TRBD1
CASSLAQGGDTEAFF
TGTGCCAGCAGCTTGGCTCAGGGGGGAGACACTGAAGCTTTCTTT
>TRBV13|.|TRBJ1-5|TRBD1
CASKSTLQGSPGSNQPQHF
TGTGCCAGCAAGTCCACACTACAGGGGTCCCCGGGTAGCAATCAGCCCCAGCATTTT
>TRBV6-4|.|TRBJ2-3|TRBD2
CASSRTSGNSDTQYF
TGTGCCAGCAGTAGGACTAGCGGGAACTCAGATACGCAGTATTTT
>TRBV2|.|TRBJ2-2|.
CASSETVYTGELFF
TGTGCCAGCAGTGAAACGGTTTACACCGGGGAGCTGTTTTTT
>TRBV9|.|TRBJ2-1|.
CASSPSFVGHHEQFF
TGTGCCAGCAGCCCTTCATTTGTGGGGCACCATGAGCAGTTCTTC
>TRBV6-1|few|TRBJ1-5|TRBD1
CASSETTGQPNQPQHF
TGTGCCAGCAGTGAGACGACGGGACAGCCCAATCAGCCCCAGCATTTT